This T cell receptor beta chain was identified in a study of T cell clonotyping in hematopoietic cell transplantation. Profiled with immunoSEQ multiplex PCR; TCRdb holds only in-frame clones, not every one. In the table there are roughly 37,000 clones, 80% to 90% of which are singletons. CDR1 LNHDA and CDR2 SQIVND come from the germline V gene (reference sequence). The germline V and J ends were trimmed by 3 bases and 3 bases, with 20 bases remaining between them. The CDR3 covers 17 residues. The sample taken for sequencing was peripheral blood mononuclear cells. This chain joins TRBV19 and TRBJ1-1; a weak D match, TRBD1 (5 bases). This TCR derives from a woman aged 40 to 49 in good health. Some clones in this sample may be carry-over from other donors' samples. Here the CDR3 DNA reads TGTGCCAGTAGTATGGGGAGCGCGGGGGAAATTGACACTGAAGCTTTCTTT. Translation: CASSMGSAGEIDTEAFF.